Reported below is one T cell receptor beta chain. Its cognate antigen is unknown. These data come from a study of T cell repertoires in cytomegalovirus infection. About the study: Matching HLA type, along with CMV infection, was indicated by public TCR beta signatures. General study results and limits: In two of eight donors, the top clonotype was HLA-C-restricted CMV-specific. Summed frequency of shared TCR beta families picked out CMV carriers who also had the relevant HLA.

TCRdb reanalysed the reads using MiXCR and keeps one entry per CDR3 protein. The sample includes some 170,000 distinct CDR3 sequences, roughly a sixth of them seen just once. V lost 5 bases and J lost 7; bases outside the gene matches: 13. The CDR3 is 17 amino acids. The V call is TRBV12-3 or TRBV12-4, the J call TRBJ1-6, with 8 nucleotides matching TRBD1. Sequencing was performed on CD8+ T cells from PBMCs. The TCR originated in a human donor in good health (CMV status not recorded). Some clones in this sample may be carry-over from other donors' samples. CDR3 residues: CASSLTAQGERNSPLHF. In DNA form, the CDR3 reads TGTGCCAGCAGTCTCACCGCACAGGGGGAGAGGAATTCACCCCTCCACTTT.